This T cell receptor (beta chain) emerged from a study of regulatory T cells in long-lasting Graves disease. Germline-derived CDR1 and CDR2 are SQVTM and ANQGSEA. J was trimmed by 12 bases and V by 2 bases; bases with no gene match: 22. The CDR3 has 17 amino acids. As to time point: newly diagnosed GD, antithyroid drugs for less than 3 months. The TCR library was prepared using RNA isolated from PBMCs. Staff took approximately 9.9 milliliters of peripheral blood and put it into EDTA tubes. This clonotype appeared many times. The target antigen is unknown. General study points: New patients shared fewer public clonotypes (approximately 1,000) than persistent patients did (roughly 2,500).

Construction of the TCR beta libraries employed iRepertoire HTBI primers in conjunction with Arm-PCR of CDR3 regions. Per the original methods: The identification of under 65 TRBV and around 15 TRBJ segments was made across samples. One entry per CDR3 protein, called by TCRdb with MiXCR from the multiplex PCR reads. The authors' filters were not applied to this entry. The data show roughly 430,000 distinct CDR3 sequences, about a sixth seen once. A further study also used this sample, focusing on T cells in Graves' hyperthyroidism and ophthalmopathy.

The source material was peripheral blood mononuclear cells (PBMCs), sampled at new diagnosis, from a patient treated with antithyroid drugs. The rearrangement uses TRBV29-1 and TRBJ2-1, with 7 bases fitting TRBD2. The TCR was taken from a woman aged 25 to 39 with Graves disease. CDR3 sequence (DNA): TGCAGCGTTGAACTCGGGGTGCGGGAGACCCGCCTTATTGTGCAGTTCTTC. Its translation: CSVELGVRETRLIVQFF.